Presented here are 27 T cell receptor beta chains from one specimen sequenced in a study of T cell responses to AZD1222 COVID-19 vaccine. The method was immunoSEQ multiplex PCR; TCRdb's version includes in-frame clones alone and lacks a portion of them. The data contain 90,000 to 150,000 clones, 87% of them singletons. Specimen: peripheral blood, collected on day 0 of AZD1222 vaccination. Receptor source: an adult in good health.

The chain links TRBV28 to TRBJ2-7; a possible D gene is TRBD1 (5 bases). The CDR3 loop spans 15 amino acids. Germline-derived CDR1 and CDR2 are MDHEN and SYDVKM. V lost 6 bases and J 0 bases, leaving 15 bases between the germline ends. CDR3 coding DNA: TGTGCCAGCAGCCCCGTTGGGGCGGACTCCTACGAGCAGTACTTC. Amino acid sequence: CASSPVGADSYEQYF.

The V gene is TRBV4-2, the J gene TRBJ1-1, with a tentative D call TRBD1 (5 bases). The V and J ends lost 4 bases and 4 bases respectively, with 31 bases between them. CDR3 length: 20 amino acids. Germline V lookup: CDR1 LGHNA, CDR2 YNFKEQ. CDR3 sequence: CASSPLSRGIQLGMSTEAFF. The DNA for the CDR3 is TGTGCCAGCAGCCCTTTGTCCCGGGGGATACAACTCGGGATGAGCACTGAAGCTTTCTTT.

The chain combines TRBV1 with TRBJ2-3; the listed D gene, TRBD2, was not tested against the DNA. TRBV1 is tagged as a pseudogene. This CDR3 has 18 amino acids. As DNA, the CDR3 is TGCACCAGCAGCCTAAAGCTAGCGGGAGGCTTTCGCACAGATACGCAGTATTTT. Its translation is CTSSLKLAGGFRTDTQYF.

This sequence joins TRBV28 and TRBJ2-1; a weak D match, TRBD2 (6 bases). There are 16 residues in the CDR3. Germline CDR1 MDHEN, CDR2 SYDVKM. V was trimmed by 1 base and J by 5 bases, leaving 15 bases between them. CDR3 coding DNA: TGTGCCAGCAGTTTATTAGCCAGCGGAGGGAACAATGAGCAGTTCTTC. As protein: CASSLLASGGNNEQFF.

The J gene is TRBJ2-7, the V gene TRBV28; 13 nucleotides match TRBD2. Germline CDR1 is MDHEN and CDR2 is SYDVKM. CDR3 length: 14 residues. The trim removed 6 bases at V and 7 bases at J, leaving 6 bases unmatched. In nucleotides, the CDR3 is TGTGCCAGCAGACCGGGACTAGCGGGATTTGAGCAGTACTTC. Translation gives CASRPGLAGFEQYF.

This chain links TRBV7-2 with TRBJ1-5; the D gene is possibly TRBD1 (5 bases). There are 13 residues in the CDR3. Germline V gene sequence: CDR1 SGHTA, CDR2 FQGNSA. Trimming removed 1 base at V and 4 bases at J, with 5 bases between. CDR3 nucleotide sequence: TGTGCCAGCAGCTTAGGACAGAATCAGCCCCAGCATTTT. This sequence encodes CASSLGQNQPQHF.

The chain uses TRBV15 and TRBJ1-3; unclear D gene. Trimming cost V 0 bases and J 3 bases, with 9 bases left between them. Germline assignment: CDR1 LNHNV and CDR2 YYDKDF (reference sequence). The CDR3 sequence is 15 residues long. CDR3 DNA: TGTGCCACCAGCAGAGAAAGAGGGTATGGAAACACCATATATTTT. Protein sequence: CATSRERGYGNTIYF.

Here the CDR3 DNA reads TGTGCCAGCAGCTTCTACACCGGGGAGCTGTTTTTT. This gives the protein CASSFYTGELFF. This chain joins TRBV5-5 and TRBJ2-2; no clear D gene. The CDR3 consists of 12 residues. Germline V CDR1 and CDR2: SGHKS, YYEKEE (reference sequence). V was pared by 2 bases and J by 3 bases, with 2 bases between.

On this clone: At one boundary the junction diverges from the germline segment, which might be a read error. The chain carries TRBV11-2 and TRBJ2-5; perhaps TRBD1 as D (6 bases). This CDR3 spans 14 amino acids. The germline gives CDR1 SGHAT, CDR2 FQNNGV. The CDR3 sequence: CASSLVPGQSISNF. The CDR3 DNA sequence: TGTGCCAGCAGCTTAGTGCCAGGACAGTCCATATCAAACTTC.

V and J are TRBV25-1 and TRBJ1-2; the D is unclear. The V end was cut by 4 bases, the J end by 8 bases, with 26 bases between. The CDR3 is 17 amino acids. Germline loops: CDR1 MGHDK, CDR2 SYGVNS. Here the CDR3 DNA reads TGTGCCAGCAGTGGTATCCCCGGCAGACCCTCGAGCGGGGGCTACACCTTC. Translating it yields CASSGIPGRPSSGGYTF.

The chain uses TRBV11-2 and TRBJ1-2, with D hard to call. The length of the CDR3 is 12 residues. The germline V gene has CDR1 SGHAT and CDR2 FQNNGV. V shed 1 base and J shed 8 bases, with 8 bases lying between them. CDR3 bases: TGTGCCAGCAGCTTAGCAGAATCCGGCTACACCTTC. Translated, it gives CASSLAESGYTF.

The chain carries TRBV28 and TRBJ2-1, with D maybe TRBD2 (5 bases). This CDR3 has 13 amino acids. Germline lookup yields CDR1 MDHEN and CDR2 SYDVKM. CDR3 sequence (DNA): TGTGCGGCGGGTCGGTTTCGGAACAATGAGCAGTTCTTC. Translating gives CAAGRFRNNEQFF.

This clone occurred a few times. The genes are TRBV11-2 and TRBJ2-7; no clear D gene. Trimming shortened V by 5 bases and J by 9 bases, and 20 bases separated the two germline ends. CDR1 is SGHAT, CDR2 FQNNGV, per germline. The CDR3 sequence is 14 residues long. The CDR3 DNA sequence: TGTGCCAGCAGCCCCAGCCGTGCCCTTACGATGCAGTACTTC. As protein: CASSPSRALTMQYF. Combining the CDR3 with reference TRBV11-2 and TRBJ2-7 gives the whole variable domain EAGVAQSPRYKIIEKRQSVAFWCNPISGHATLYWYQQILGQGPKLLIQFQNNGVVDDSQLPKDRFSAERLKGVDSTLKIQPAKLEDSAVYLCASSPSRALTMQYFGPGTRLTVT.

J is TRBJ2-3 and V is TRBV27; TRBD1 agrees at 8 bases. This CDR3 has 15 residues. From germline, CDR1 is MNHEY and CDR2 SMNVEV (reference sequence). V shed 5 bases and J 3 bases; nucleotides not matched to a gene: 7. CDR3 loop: CASSRQGAGTDTQYF. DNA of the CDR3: TGTGCCAGCAGTAGGCAGGGGGCAGGGACAGATACGCAGTATTTT.

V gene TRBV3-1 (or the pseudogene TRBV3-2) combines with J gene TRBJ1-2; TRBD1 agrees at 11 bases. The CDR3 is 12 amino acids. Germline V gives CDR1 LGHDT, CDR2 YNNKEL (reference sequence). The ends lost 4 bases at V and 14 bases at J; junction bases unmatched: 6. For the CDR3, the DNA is TGTGCCAGCAGCCGCGGGACAGGGGGGTGGACCTTC. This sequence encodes CASSRGTGGWTF.

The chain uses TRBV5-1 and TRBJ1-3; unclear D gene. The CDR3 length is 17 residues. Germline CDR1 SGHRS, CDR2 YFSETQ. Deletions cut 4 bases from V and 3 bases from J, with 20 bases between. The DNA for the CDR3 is TGCGCCAGCAGCCCGCAGCGCCCTGGACTTGGTGGAAACACCATATATTTT. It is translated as CASSPQRPGLGGNTIYF. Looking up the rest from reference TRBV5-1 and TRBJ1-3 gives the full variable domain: KAGVTQTPRYLIKTRGQQVTLSCSPISGHRSVSWYQQTPGQGLQFLFEYFSETQRNKGNFPGRFSGRQFSNSRSEMNVSTLELGDSALYLCASSPQRPGLGGNTIYFGEGSWLTVV.

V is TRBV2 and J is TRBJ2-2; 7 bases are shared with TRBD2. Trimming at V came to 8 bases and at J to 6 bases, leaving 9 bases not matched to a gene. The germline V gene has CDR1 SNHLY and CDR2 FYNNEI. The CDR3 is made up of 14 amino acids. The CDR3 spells CASRVSGVPGELFF. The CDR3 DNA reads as TGTGCCAGCCGGGTGAGCGGGGTACCCGGGGAGCTGTTTTTT.

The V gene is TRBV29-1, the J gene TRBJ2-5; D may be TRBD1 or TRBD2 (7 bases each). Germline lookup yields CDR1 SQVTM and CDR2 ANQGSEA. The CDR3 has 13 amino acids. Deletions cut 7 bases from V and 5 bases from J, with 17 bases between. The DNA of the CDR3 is TGCAGCGCCTACTACAGGGGAGGGGAGACCCAGTACTTC. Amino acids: CSAYYRGGETQYF. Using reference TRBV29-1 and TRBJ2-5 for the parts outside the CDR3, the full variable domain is SAVISQKPSRDICQRGTSLTIQCQVDSQVTMMFWYRQQPGQSLTLIATANQGSEATYESGFVIDKFPISRPNLTFSTLTVSNMSPEDSSIYLCSAYYRGGETQYFGPGTRLLVL.

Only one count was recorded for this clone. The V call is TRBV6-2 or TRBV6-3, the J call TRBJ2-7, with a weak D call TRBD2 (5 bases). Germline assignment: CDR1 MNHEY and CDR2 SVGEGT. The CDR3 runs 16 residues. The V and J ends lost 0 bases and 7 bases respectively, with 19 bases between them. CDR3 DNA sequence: TGTGCCAGCAGTTACTCGATGGGCAGATCCTCGGGGGAGCAGTACTTC. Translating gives CASSYSMGRSSGEQYF.

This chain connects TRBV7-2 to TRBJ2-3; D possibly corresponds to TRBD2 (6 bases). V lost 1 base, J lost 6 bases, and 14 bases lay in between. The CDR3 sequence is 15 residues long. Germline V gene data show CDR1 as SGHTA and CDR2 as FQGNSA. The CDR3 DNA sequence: TGTGCCAGCAGCTTAGATACCGGGAGTGGGGATACGCAGTATTTT. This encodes CASSLDTGSGDTQYF. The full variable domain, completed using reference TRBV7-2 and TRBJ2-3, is GAGVSQSPSNKVTEKGKDVELRCDPISGHTALYWYRQSLGQGLEFLIYFQGNSAPDKSGLPSDRFSAERTGGSVSTLTIQRTQQEDSAVYLCASSLDTGSGDTQYFGPGTRLTVL.

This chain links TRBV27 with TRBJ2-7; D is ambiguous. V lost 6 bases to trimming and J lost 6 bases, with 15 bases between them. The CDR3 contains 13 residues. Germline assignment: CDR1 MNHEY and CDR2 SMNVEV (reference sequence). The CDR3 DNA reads TGTGCCAGCAGCTTAGGGCCTAGTGGCGAGCAGTACTTC. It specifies CASSLGPSGEQYF.

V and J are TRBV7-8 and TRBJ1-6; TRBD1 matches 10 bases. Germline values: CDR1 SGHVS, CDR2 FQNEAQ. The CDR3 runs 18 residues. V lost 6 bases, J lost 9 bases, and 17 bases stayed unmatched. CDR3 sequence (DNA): TGTGCCAGCAGGACTTTACCTTTACCGGGACAGGGGAGTTCACCCCTCCACTTT. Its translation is CASRTLPLPGQGSSPLHF.

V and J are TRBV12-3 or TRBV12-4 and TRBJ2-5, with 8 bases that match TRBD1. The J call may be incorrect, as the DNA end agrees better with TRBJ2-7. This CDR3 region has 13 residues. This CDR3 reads CASRRTGTYEQYF. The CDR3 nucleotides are TGTGCCAGCAGGAGGACAGGGACCTACGAGCAGTACTTC.

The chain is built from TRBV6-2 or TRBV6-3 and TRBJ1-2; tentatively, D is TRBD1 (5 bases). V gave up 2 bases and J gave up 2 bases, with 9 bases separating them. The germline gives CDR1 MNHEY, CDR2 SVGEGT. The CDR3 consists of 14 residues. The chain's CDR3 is CASSYQTANYGYTF. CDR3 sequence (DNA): TGTGCCAGCAGTTACCAGACAGCGAACTATGGCTACACCTTC.

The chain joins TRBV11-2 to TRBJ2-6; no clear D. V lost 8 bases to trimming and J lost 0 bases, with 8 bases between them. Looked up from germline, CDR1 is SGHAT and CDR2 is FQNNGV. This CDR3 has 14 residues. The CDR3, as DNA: TGTGCCAGCGAGGCGGACTCTGGGGCCAACGTCCTGACTTTC. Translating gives CASEADSGANVLTF.

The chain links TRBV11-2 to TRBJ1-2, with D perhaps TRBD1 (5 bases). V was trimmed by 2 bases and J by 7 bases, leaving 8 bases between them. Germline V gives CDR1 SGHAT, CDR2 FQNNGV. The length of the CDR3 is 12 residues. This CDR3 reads CASSLSGPGYTF. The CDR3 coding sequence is TGTGCCAGCAGCTTATCAGGGCCTGGCTACACCTTC.

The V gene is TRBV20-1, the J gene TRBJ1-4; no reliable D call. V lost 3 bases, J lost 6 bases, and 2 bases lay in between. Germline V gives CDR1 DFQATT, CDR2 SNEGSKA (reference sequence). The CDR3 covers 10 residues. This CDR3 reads CSASYEKLFF. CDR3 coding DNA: TGCAGTGCTAGTTATGAAAAACTGTTTTTT.